This T cell receptor (beta chain) is drawn from a study of blood T cell repertoires in COVID-19. Repertoires were generated with immunoSEQ multiplex PCR, while TCRdb's copy carries only in-frame clones and drops some. Of over 120,000 clones listed, about four fifths are singletons. CDR3 size: 15 residues. The germline V gene encodes CDR1 LGHNA and CDR2 YSLEER. Trimming took off 0 bases at V and 2 bases at J, with 10 bases between the two ends. Material for sequencing was PBMCs or T cells enriched from blood (not recorded which). The chain has TRBV4-3 and TRBJ2-5, with a tentative D call TRBD2 (5 bases). This clonotype was sampled from a man aged 50 to 59 who had recovered from COVID-19. CDR3 bases: TGCGCCAGCAGCCAAGATACTAGTCCACAAGAGACCCAGTACTTC. Encoded protein: CASSQDTSPQETQYF.